The TCR beta chain under discussion was sequenced for a study of T cell changes during pregnancy in multiple sclerosis. Clones were read by immunoSEQ multiplex PCR, and TCRdb kept only the in-frame ones, dropping some. The data show around 67,000 clones, 90% seen once. CDR1 is MNHEY, CDR2 SVGAGI, per germline. Trimming took 4 bases from V and 8 from J, leaving 18 bases between them. The CDR3 spans 15 residues. The sample was peripheral blood, taken after pregnancy. The chain couples TRBV6-5 to TRBJ2-1; D perhaps matches TRBD2 (5 bases). This TCR was recovered from a female donor in good health, enrolled as a control in a pregnancy study. The CDR3 loop is CASSWRALSADEQFF. The CDR3 nucleotides read TGTGCCAGCAGTTGGCGGGCCCTGAGTGCCGATGAGCAGTTCTTC.